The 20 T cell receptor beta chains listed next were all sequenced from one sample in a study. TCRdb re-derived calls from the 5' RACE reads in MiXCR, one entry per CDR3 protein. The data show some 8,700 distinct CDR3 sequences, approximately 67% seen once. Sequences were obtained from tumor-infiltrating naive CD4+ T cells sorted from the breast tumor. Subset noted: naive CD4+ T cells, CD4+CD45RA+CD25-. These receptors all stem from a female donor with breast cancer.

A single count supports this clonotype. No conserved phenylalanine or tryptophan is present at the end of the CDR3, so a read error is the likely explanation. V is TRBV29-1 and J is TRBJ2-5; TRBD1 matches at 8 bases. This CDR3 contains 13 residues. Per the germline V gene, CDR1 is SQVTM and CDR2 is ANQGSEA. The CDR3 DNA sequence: TGCAGCGGAACCGGGACAGGAGTAAAGACACAGTACGTC. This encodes CSGTGTGVKTQYV.

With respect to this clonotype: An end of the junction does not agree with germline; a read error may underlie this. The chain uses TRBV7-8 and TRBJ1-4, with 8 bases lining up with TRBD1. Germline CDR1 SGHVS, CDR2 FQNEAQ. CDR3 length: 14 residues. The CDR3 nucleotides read TGTGCCAGCAGCCCGGACAGGGCTAACGAAAAACTGTTTTTT. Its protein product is CASSPDRANEKLFF.

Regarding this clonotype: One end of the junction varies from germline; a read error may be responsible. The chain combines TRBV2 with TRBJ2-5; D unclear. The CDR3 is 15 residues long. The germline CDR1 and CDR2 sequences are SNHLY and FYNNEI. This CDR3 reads CATSRDPGRQGTQYF. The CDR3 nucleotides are TGTGCCACCAGCAGAGATCCCGGCAGACAAGGGACCCAGTACTTC.

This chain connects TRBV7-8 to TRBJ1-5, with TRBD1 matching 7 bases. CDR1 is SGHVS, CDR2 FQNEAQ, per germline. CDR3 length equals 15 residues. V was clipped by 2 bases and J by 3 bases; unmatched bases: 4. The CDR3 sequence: CASSLQGDTNQPQHF. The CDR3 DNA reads TGTGCCAGCAGCTTACAGGGGGACACCAATCAGCCCCAGCATTTT.

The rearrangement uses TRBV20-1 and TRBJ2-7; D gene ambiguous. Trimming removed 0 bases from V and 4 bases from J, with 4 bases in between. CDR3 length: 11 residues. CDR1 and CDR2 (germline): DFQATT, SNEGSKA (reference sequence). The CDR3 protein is CSARDVYEQYF. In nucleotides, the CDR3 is TGCAGTGCTAGAGACGTGTACGAGCAGTACTTC.

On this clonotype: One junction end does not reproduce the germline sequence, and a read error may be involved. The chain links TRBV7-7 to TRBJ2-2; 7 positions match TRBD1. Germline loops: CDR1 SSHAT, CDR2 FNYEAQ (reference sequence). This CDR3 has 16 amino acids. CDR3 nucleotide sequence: TGTGCTAGCAGCTTCGGGACAGCAGCGAACACCGGGGAGCTGTTTTTT. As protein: CASSFGTAANTGELFF.

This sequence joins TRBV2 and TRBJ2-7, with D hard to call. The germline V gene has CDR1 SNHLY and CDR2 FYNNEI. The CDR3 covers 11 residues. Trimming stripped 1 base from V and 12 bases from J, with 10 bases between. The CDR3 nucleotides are TGTGCCAGCAGTGAAGAGGCCACCCTGTACTTC. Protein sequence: CASSEEATLYF.

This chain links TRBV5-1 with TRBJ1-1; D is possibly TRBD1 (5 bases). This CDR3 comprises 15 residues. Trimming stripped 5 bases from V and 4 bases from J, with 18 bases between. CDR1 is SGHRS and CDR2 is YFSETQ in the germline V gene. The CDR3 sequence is CASRGAGTGFTEAFF. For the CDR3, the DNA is TGCGCCAGCAGGGGAGCCGGGACCGGCTTCACTGAAGCTTTCTTT.

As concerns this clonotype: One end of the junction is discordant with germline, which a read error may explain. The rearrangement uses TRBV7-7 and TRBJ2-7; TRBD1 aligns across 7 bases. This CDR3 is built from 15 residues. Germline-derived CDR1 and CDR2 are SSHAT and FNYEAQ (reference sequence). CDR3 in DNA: TGTGCTAGCAGCTTAGGACCCGACAGGGACTACGAGCAGTACTTC. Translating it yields CASSLGPDRDYEQYF.

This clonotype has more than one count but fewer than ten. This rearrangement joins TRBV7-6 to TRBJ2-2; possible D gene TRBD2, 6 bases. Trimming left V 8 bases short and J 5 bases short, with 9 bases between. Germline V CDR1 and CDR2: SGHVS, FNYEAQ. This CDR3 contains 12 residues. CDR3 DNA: TGTGCCAGCGGGGACTTAACCGGGGAGCTGTTTTTT. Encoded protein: CASGDLTGELFF.

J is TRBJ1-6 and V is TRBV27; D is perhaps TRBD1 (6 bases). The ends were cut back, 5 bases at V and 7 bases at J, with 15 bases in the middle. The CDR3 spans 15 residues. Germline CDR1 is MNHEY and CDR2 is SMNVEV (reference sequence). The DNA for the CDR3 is TGTGCCAGCAGTCAACGGGACACAGCAAATTCACCCCTCCACTTT. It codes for CASSQRDTANSPLHF.

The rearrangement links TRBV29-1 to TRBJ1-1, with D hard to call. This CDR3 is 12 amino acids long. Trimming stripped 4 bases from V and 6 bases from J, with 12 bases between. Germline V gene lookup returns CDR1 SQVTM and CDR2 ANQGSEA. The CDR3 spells CSVAAYGAEAFF. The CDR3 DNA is TGCAGCGTTGCAGCGTACGGGGCTGAAGCTTTCTTT.

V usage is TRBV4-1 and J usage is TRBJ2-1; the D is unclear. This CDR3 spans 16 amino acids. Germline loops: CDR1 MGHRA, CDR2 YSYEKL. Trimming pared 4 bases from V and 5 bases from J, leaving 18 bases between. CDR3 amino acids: CASSLTEDSRNNEQFF. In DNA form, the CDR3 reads TGCGCCAGCAGCCTAACCGAAGACTCGCGTAACAATGAGCAGTTCTTC.

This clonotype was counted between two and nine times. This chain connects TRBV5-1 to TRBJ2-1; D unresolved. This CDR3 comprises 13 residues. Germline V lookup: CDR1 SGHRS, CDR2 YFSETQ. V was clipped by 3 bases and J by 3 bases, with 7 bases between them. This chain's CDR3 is CASSSAGYNEQFF. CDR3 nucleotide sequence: TGCGCCAGCAGCTCCGCCGGCTACAATGAGCAGTTCTTC.

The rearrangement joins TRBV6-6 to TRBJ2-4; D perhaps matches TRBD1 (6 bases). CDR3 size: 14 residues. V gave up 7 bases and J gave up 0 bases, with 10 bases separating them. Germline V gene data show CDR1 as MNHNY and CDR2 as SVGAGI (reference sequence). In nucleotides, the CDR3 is TGTGCCAGCAACGGACAGTTAGCCAAAAACATTCAGTACTTC. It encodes CASNGQLAKNIQYF.

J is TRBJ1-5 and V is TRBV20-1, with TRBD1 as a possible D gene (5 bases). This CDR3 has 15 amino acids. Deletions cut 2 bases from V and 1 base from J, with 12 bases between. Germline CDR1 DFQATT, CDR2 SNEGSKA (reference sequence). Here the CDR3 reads CSARSRTTSNQPQHF. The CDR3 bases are TGCAGTGCTAGATCGAGGACAACAAGCAATCAGCCCCAGCATTTT.

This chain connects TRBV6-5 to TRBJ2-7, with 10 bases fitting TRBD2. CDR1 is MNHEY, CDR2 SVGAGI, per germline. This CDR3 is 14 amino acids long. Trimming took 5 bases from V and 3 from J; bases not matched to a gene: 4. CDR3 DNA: TGTGCCAGCAGTCTCCTAGCGGGAGACTACGAGCAGTACTTC. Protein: CASSLLAGDYEQYF.

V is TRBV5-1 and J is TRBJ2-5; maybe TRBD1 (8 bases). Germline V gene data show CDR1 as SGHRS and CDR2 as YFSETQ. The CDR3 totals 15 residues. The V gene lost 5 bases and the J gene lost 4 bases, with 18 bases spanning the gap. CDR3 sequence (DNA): TGCGCCAGCAGAGCCGGACAGGGAGGGGCAGAGACCCAGTACTTC. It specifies CASRAGQGGAETQYF.

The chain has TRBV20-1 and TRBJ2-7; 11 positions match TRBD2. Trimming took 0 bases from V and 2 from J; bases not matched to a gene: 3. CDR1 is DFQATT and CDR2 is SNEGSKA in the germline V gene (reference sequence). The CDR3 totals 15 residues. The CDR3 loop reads CSARDGTSGTYEQYF. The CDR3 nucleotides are TGCAGTGCTAGAGATGGGACTAGCGGAACCTACGAGCAGTACTTC.

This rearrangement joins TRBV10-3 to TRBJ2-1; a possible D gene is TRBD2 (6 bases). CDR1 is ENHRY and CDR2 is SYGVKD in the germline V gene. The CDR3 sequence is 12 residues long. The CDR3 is CAYGSSYNEQFF. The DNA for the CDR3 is TGTGCGTACGGGAGCTCCTACAATGAGCAGTTCTTC.